What follows is one TCR beta chain and its context. Antigen specificity is unknown. Between the trimmed V and J ends, which lost 4 bases and 2 bases, there was a span of 9 bases. This CDR3 region has 12 residues. Germline CDR1 is SQVTM and CDR2 is ANQGSEA. This entry comes from a study of identical twins. Study-level points and caveats: Memory repertoires lacked the insertion deficit that abundant cord blood beta clonotypes showed.

With no exceptions, donors were healthy Caucasians. TCRdb independently ran MiXCR on the 5' RACE reads; one entry per CDR3 protein. The table has about 530,000 distinct CDR3 sequences, 20% to 25% seen once. The same specimen was also included in a second study, on yellow fever vaccine responses in identical twins.

The clonotype comes from a woman younger than 35 in good health. Sequenced: CD4+ T cells sorted from blood. The J gene is TRBJ2-7, the V gene TRBV29-1, with D hard to call. CDR3 sequence (DNA): TGCAGCGTTGGTAACAGAACCTACGAGCAGTACTTC. This translates into CSVGNRTYEQYF.